This T cell receptor (beta chain) is drawn from a study of blood T cell repertoires in COVID-19. Overall study context: There were acute and convalescent COVID-19 samples, and they came from the United States, Italy and Spain. Sources were T cells, B-cell-depleted T cells, or PBMCs; the material itself was cDNA or gDNA.

The authors' processing: Scientists estimated how many nucleated cells there were by amplifying reference gene primers. Clones were sequenced by immunoSEQ multiplex PCR, and TCRdb holds only the in-frame ones, with some missing. V and J calls and clone size come straight from that table; D and trimming were deduced from the DNA. The sample holds tens of thousands of clones, around nine tenths seen once. Germline V gives CDR1 LGHNA, CDR2 YSLEER. Trimming took 0 bases from V and 7 from J; bases not matched to a gene: 9. The CDR3 extends over 16 amino acids. The chain joins TRBV4-3 to TRBJ1-2; 9 bases are a match to TRBD1. The TCR sequence derives from an older man with acute or convalescent COVID-19. The sample comprised peripheral blood. This chain's CDR3 is CASSQDGQGRVVGYTF. The CDR3 region has the DNA TGCGCCAGCAGCCAAGACGGACAGGGGCGCGTAGTTGGCTACACCTTC.